This T cell receptor beta chain was captured in a study of cytomegalovirus exposure and HLA in healthy donors. On the study more broadly: Most genotyped donors, over 70% of 300 to 400, had Caucasian-associated genetic ancestry.

Germline V gene data show CDR1 as SGHRS and CDR2 as YFSETQ. The CDR3 covers 14 residues. Between the trimmed V and J ends, which lost 5 bases and 2 bases, there was a span of 13 bases. General study findings and limits: There were some V segments, including TRBV6-2 and TRBV6-3, excluded as indistinguishable. The study labeled approximately 150 TCR beta chains cytomegalovirus-associated.

Comment on this clone: Antigen unknown.

Researchers ran the PCR with 60 Vbeta and 13 Jbeta primers. The repertoire was sequenced with immunoSEQ multiplex PCR; TCRdb's copy has only in-frame clones and lacks some. The table has approximately 130,000 clones, 81% seen once; the top ten hold 0.55% to 0.85%. Material: PBMCs. This clonotype originated in a man younger than 35 in good health and CMV-seronegative. V usage is TRBV5-1 and J usage is TRBJ1-1, with D possibly TRBD1 on 6 matching bases. CDR3 coding DNA: TGCGCCAGCAGTGGGGGGGGCGCAAACACTGAAGCTTTCTTT. As protein: CASSGGGANTEAFF.